What follows are 9 T cell receptor beta chains derived from one specimen sequenced in a study of T cell changes during pregnancy in multiple sclerosis. Clones were read by immunoSEQ multiplex PCR, and TCRdb kept only the in-frame ones, dropping some. The table records about 70,000 clones, roughly 92% of them present only once. Sequences were derived from peripheral blood, sampled in the second trimester of pregnancy. These receptors were collected from a female donor in good health, enrolled as a control in a pregnancy study.

This sequence joins TRBV29-1 and TRBJ1-2, with 7 bases fitting TRBD1. The V segment lost 0 bases and the J segment 2 bases; nucleotides outside the gene matches: 6. CDR3 length: 15 residues. The germline V gene encodes CDR1 SQVTM and CDR2 ANQGSEA. The CDR3 loop reads CSVEDQDRLNYGYTF. The CDR3 coding sequence is TGCAGCGTTGAAGATCAGGACAGGCTCAACTATGGCTACACCTTC.

The chain employs TRBV4-2 and TRBJ2-3; TRBD1 aligns across 8 bases. The CDR3 is 17 residues long. The J segment lost 7 bases and the V segment lost 4 bases, leaving 16 bases of the junction unmatched. Per germline, CDR1 LGHNA and CDR2 YNFKEQ. The CDR3 here is CASSRGGGRGLGNTQYF. In nucleotides, the CDR3 is TGTGCCAGCAGCCGAGGAGGAGGCAGGGGGCTGGGAAATACGCAGTATTTT.

The rearrangement uses TRBV10-3 and TRBJ1-4, with D perhaps TRBD1 (5 bases). This CDR3 contains 16 residues. Between the trimmed V and J ends, which lost 0 bases and 14 bases, there was a span of 22 bases. The germline V gene encodes CDR1 ENHRY and CDR2 SYGVKD. In DNA form, the CDR3 reads TGTGCCATCAGTGAGTCCCCCAGGGCGAGGATGAAAGGGCTGTTTTTT. Translating it yields CAISESPRARMKGLFF.

The V call is TRBV19, the J call TRBJ1-3; no clear D. The CDR3 extends over 15 amino acids. Germline V gene sequence: CDR1 LNHDA, CDR2 SQIVND (reference sequence). Trimming took off 5 bases at V and 0 bases at J, with 11 bases between the two ends. This CDR3 is CASSLGRISGNTIYF. In nucleotides, the CDR3 is TGTGCCAGTAGTTTAGGGCGGATCTCTGGAAACACCATATATTTT.

The CDR3 loop reads CASSVGDSSYEQYF. CDR3 nucleotides: TGTGCCAGCAGCGTAGGGGACAGTTCCTACGAGCAGTACTTC. The chain couples TRBV9 to TRBJ2-7; 7 nucleotides agree with TRBD1. Germline V CDR1 and CDR2: SGDLS, YYNGEE. Germline trimming cut 0 bases from V and 1 base from J; bases unmatched to any gene: 1. The CDR3 length is 14 residues.

V usage is TRBV7-8 and J usage is TRBJ2-7, with 8 bases aligning to TRBD2. Trimming removed 0 bases from V and 5 bases from J; junction bases left unmatched: 6. Germline V gene sequence: CDR1 SGHVS, CDR2 FQNEAQ. This CDR3 has 15 amino acids. The CDR3 DNA reads TGTGCCAGCAGCTTAGCGGCTAGCGGGCTTAACGAGCAGTACTTC. This sequence encodes CASSLAASGLNEQYF.

The chain is built from TRBV2 and TRBJ1-6, with TRBD1 identical over 9 bases. The CDR3 has 17 amino acids. Germline CDR1 and CDR2: SNHLY and FYNNEI. The junction had 6 bases not matched to a gene; V was cut back by 6 bases and J by 0 bases. CDR3 DNA: TGTGCCAGCAGCGCTCGACAGGGGGTCTCCTATAATTCACCCCTCCACTTT. Encoded protein: CASSARQGVSYNSPLHF.

This chain links TRBV4-3 with TRBJ2-7; D uncertain. Germline lookup yields CDR1 LGHNA and CDR2 YSLEER. Trimming removed 1 base from V and 4 bases from J, with 14 bases in between. The CDR3 totals 15 residues. The CDR3 nucleotides are TGCGCCAGCAGCCAAGTAGCTGAGATACTTTACGAGCAGTACTTC. Translating it yields CASSQVAEILYEQYF.

CDR3 bases: TGTGCCAGCTCACCACCGTTCAGTAAAAACATTCAGTACTTC. Translating gives CASSPPFSKNIQYF. This sequence joins TRBV18 and TRBJ2-4; D is unclear. Per the germline V gene, CDR1 is KGHSH and CDR2 is LQKENI. CDR3 length: 14 residues. The V gene lost 0 bases and the J gene lost 4 bases, with 7 bases spanning the gap.